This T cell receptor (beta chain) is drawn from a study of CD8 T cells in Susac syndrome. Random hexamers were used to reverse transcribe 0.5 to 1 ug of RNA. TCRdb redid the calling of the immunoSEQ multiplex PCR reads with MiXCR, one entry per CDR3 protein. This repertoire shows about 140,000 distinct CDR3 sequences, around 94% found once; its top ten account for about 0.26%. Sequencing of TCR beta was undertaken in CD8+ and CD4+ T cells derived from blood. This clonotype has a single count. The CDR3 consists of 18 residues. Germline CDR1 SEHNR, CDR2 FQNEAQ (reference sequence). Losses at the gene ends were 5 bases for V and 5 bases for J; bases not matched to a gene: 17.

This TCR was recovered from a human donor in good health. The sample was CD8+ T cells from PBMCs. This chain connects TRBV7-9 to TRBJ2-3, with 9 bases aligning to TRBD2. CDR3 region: CASSGRHSSGKGLDTQYF. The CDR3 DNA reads TGTGCCAGCAGCGGGAGACATTCTAGCGGGAAGGGTTTAGATACGCAGTATTTT.